This T cell receptor beta chain was retrieved from a study of PD-1 blockade in mismatch repair-deficient tumors. Mismatch repair deficiency was confirmed in all patients, by PCR or immunohistochemistry. Study outcomes and limitations: Rapid post-treatment expansion, then contraction, generally preceding radiologic response, marked tumor-resident clones.

Trimming cost V 5 bases and J 4 bases; bases outside gene matches: 1. The CDR3 sequence is 13 residues long. Germline V gives CDR1 SNHLY, CDR2 FYNNEI. Repertoires were generated with immunoSEQ multiplex PCR, while TCRdb's copy carries only in-frame clones and drops some. The table has under 95,000 clones, more than 80% seen once; the top ten hold approximately 5.1%. Turning to this clone: Its antigen is undetermined.

The specimen comprised peripheral blood, sampled 44 weeks after starting pembrolizumab. The V gene is TRBV2, the J gene TRBJ1-2, with 10 nucleotides matching TRBD1. The TCR originated in an adult with mismatch repair-deficient cancer. The CDR3 DNA is TGTGCCAGCAGTCGGACAGGGGGCTATGGCTACACCTTC. Its protein product is CASSRTGGYGYTF.